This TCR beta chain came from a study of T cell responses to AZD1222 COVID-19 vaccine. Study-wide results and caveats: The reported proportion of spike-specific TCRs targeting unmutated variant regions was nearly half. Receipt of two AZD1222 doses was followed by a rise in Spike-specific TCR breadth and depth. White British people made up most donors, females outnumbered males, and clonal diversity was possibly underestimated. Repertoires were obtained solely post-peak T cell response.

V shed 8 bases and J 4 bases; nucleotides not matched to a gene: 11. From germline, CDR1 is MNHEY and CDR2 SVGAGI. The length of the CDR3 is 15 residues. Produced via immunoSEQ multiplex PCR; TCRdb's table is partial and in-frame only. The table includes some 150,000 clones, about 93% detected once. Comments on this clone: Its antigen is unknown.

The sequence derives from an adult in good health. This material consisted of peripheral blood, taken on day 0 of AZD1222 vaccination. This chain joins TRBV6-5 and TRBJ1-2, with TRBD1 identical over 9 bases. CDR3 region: CASGRAQGAVYGYTF. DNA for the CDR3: TGTGCCAGCGGGAGAGCACAGGGGGCTGTCTATGGCTACACCTTC.